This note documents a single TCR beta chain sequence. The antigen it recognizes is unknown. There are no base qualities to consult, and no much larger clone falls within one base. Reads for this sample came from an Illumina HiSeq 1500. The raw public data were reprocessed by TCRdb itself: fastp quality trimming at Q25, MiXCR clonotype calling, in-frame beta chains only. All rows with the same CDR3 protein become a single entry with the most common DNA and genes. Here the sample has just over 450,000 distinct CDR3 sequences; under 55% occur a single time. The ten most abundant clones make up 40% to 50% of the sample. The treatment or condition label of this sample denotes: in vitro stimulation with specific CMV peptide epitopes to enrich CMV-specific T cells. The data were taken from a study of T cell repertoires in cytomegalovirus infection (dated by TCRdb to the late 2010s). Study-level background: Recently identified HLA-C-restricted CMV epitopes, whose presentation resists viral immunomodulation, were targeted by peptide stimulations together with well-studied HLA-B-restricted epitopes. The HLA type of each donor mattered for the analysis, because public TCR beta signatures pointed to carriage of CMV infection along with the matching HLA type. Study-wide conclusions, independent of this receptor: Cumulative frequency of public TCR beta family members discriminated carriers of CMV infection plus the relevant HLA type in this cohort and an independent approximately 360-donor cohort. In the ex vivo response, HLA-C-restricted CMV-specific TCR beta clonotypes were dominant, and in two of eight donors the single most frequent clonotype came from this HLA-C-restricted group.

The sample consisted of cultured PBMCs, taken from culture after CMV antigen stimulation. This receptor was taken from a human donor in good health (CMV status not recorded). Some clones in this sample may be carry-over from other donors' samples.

For the CDR3, the sequence is CASNSVGAGANVLTF. The nucleotides are TGTGCCAGCAATTCCGTGGGGGCTGGGGCCAACGTCCTGACTTTC. The chain couples TRBV6-1 to TRBJ2-6; the D gene may be TRBD1 or TRBD2, since each aligns over 5 bases. CDR1 and CDR2, per the germline V gene, are MNHNS and SASEGT. The CDR3 holds 15 amino acids from the cysteine to the phenylalanine. The retained sequence is limited to the CDR3, 45 bases, with the frame set at the first base. V lost 7 bases and J lost 2 bases; the stretch between them is 12 bases long.